The entry below gives a single T cell receptor (beta chain) sequence along with its context. This sample was taken from a study of T cells after yellow fever vaccination. With 0 bases removed from V and 1 base from J, the gap between germline ends came to 10 bases. The germline CDR1 and CDR2 sequences are SGDLS and YYNGEE. This CDR3 is 15 amino acids long. TCRdb passed the 5' RACE reads through MiXCR, listing each CDR3 protein once. The sample has under 550,000 distinct CDR3 sequences; around a fifth are singletons. This TCR derives from a man younger than 35 who received the YFV17D yellow fever vaccine. The sample consisted of PBMCs, taken 21 days after the first yellow fever vaccination. The gene calls are TRBV9 and TRBJ1-1; a weak D match, TRBD1 (5 bases). CDR3 sequence (DNA): TGTGCCAGCAGCGTAGGAGGGGCCAGGAACACTGAAGCTTTCTTT. Amino acid sequence: CASSVGGARNTEAFF.